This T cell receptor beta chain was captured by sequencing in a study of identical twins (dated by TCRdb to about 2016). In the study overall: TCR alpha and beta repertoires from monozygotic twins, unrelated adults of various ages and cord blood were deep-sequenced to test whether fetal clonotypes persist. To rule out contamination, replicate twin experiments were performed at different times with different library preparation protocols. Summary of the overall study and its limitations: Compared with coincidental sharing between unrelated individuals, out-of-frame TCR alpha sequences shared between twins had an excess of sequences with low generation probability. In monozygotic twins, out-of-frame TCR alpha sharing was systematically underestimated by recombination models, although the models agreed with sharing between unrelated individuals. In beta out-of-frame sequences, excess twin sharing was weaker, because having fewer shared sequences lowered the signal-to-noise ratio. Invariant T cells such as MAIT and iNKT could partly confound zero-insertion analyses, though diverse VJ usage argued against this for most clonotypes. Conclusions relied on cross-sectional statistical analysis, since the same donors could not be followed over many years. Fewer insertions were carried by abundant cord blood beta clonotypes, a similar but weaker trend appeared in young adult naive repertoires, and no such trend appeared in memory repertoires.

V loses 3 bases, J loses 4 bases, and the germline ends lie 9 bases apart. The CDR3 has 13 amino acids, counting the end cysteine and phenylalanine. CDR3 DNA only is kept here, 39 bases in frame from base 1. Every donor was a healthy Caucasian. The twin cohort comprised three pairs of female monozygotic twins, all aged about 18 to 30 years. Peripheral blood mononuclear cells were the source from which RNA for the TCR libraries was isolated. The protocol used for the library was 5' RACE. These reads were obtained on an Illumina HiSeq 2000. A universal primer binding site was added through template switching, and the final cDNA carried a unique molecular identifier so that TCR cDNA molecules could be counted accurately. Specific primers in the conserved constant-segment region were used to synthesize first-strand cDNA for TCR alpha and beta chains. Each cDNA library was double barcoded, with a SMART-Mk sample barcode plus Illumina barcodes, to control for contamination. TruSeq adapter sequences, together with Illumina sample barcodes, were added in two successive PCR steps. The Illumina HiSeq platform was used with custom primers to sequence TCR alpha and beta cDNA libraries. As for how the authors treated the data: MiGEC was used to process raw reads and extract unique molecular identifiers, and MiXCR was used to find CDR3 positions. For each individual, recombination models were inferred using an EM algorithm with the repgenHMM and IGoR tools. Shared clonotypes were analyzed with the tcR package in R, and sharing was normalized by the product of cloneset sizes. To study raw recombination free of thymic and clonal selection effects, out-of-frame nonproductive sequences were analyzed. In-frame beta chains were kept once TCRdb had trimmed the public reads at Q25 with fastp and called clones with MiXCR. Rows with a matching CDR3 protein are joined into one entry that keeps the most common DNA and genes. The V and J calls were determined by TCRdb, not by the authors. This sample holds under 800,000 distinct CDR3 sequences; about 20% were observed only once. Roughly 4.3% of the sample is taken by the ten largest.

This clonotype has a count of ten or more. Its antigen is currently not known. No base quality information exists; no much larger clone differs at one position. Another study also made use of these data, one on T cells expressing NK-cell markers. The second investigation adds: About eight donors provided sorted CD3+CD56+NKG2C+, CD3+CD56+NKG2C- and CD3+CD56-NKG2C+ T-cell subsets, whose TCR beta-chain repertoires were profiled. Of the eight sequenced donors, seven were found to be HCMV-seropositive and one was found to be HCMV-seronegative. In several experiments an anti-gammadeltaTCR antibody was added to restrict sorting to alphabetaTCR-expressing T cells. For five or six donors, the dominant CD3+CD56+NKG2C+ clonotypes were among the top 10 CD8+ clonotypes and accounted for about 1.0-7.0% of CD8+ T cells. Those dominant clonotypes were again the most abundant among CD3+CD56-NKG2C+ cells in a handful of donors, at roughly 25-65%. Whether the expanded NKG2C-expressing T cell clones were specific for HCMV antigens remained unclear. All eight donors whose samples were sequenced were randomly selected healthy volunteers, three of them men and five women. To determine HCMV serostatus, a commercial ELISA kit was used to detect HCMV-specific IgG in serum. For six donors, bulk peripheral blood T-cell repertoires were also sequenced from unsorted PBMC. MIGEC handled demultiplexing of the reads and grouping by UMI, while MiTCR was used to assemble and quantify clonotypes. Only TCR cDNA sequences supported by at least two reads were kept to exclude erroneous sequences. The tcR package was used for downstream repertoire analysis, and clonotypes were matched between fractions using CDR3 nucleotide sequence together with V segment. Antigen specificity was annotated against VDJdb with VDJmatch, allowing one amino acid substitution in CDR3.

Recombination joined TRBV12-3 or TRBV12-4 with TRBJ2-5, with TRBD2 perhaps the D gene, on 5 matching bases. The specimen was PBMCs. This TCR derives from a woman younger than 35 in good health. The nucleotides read TGTGCCAGCAGTTTCGCGAGCGGAGAGACCCAGTACTTC. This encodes CASSFASGETQYF.